Listed here is a single T cell receptor (beta chain). The data belong to a study of cytomegalovirus exposure and HLA in healthy donors. The CDR3 runs 11 residues. Trimming pared 7 bases from V and 5 bases from J, leaving 8 bases between. The germline V gene has CDR1 MDHEN and CDR2 SYDVKM. PCR was performed using 60 Vbeta and 13 Jbeta primers. Sequencing used immunoSEQ multiplex PCR; TCRdb keeps in-frame clones, though not all of them. In all, the sample yields roughly 100,000 clones. The TCR was taken from a man aged 45-65 years in good health and CMV-seropositive. Sequencing was carried out using PBMCs. The V call is TRBV28, the J call TRBJ2-5; tentatively, D is TRBD1 (5 bases). Here the CDR3 reads CASTSGETQYF. The DNA of the CDR3 is TGTGCCAGCACTTCAGGGGAGACCCAGTACTTC.